The clone carrying this T cell receptor (beta chain) was picked up a small number of times. Its antigen remains unidentified. CDR3 length: 14 amino acids. In germline, CDR1 is SGHVS, CDR2 FQNEAQ. V was clipped by 2 bases and J by 4 bases, with 8 bases between them. PCR was performed using 60 Vbeta and 13 Jbeta primers. Here immunoSEQ multiplex PCR was the method, and the copy in TCRdb shows in-frame clones only, minus some. The sample has approximately 100,000 clones, less than 80% seen once. The entry originates in a study of cytomegalovirus exposure and HLA in healthy donors. Study at large: Among the 350 to 400 donors who were genotyped, roughly 86% fell in the genetic ancestry cluster that is associated with self-reported Caucasian donors. Study results and limitations: TCR beta V- and J-gene trimming was later associated with a missense DCLRE1C variant. Cytomegalovirus-associated TCR beta chains were listed, numbering more than 150. CMV serostatus was the only recorded immune exposure for donors.

The sequence was collected from a man aged 25-45 years in good health and CMV-seropositive. What was sequenced was PBMCs. The chain combines TRBV7-8 with TRBJ2-2, with D tentatively TRBD1 (6 bases). The CDR3 reads CASSLPGVTGELFF. The DNA of the CDR3 is TGTGCCAGCAGCTTACCAGGGGTCACCGGGGAGCTGTTTTTT.